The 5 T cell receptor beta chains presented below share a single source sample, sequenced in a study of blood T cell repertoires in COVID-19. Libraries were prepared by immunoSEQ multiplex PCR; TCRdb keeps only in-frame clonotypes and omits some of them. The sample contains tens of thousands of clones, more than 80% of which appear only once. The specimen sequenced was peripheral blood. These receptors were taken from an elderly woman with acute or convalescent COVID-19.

CDR3 loop: CASGPTDRANTEAFF. Written as DNA, the CDR3 is TGTGCTAGTGGACCGACCGACAGGGCGAACACTGAAGCTTTCTTT. The chain recombines TRBV12-5 with TRBJ1-1, with TRBD1 matching over 7 bases. This CDR3 spans 15 amino acids. In germline, CDR1 is LGHNT, CDR2 FRNRAP. Losses at the gene ends were 6 bases for V and 1 base for J; bases not matched to a gene: 8.

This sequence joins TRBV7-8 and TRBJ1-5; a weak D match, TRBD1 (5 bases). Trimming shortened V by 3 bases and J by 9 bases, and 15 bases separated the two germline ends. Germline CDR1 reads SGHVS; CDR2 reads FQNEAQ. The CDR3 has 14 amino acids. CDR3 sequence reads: CASSFAGGEGPQHF. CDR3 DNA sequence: TGTGCCAGCAGCTTCGCCGGGGGGGAAGGGCCCCAGCATTTT. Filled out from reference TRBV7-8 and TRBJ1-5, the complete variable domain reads GAGVSQSPRYKVAKRGQDVALRCDPISGHVSLFWYQQALGQGPEFLTYFQNEAQLDKSGLPSDRFFAERPEGSVSTLKIQRTQQEDSAVYLCASSFAGGEGPQHFGDGTRLSIL.

DNA for the CDR3: TGTGCCAGCACTCAGACGGGGGGGTGGGAAGATACGCAGTATTTT. Translated, it gives CASTQTGGWEDTQYF. This chain connects TRBV6-5 to TRBJ2-3; 8 bases are a match to TRBD2. Germline V lookup: CDR1 MNHEY, CDR2 SVGAGI. This CDR3 is 15 amino acids long. The V and J ends lost 7 bases and 5 bases, in that order; junction bases with no gene match: 11.

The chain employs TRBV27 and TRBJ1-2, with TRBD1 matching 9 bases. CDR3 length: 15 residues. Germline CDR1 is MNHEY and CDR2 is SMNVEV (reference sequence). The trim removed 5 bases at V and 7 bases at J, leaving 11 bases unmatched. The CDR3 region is CASSPWTGAGGGYTF. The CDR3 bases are TGTGCCAGCAGTCCATGGACAGGGGCTGGGGGTGGCTACACCTTC.

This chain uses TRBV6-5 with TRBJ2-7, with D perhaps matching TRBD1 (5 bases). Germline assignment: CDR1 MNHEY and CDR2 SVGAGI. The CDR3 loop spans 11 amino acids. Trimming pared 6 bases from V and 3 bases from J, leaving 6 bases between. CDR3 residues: CASRTDYEQYF. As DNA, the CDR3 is TGTGCCAGCAGGACAGACTACGAGCAGTACTTC.